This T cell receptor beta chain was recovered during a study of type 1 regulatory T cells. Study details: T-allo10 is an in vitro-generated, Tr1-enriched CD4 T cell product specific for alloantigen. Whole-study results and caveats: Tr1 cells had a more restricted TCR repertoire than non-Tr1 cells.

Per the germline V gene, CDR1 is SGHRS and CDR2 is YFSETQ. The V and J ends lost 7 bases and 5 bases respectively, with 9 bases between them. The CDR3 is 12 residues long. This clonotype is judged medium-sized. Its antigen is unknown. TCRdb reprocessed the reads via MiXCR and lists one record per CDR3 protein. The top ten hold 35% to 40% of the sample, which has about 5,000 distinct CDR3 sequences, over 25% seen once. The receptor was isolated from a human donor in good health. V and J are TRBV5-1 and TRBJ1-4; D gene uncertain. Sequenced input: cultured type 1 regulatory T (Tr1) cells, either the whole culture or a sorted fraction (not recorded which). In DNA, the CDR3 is TGCGCCAGCGGTTACGAAAATGAAAAACTGTTTTTT. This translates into CASGYENEKLFF. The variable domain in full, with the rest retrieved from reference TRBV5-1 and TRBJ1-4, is KAGVTQTPRYLIKTRGQQVTLSCSPISGHRSVSWYQQTPGQGLQFLFEYFSETQRNKGNFPGRFSGRQFSNSRSEMNVSTLELGDSALYLCASGYENEKLFFGSGTQLSVL.